One and the same sample provided the 9 T cell receptor beta chains below, sequenced in a study of blood T cells in healthy people across ages. Using a J-beta primer mix together with a sample-barcoded 5' primer, a second PCR was run for about 6 to 11 cycles. TCRdb used MiXCR to reprocess the 5' RACE reads, holding one entry per CDR3 protein. The sample yields over a million distinct CDR3 sequences, around 40% seen once. The sample consisted of blood. The receptors shown here come from a woman aged 18-29 years in good health.

The chain uses TRBV5-1 and TRBJ2-1, with TRBD2 as a possible D gene (5 bases). Germline-derived CDR1 and CDR2 are SGHRS and YFSETQ. The length of the CDR3 is 14 residues. With 0 bases removed from V and 4 bases from J, the gap between germline ends came to 8 bases. CDR3 nucleotides: TGCGCCAGCAGCTTGGGGGAGAGATACAATGAGCAGTTCTTC. Translated, it gives CASSLGERYNEQFF. The entire variable domain, with the rest obtained from reference TRBV5-1 and TRBJ2-1, is as follows: KAGVTQTPRYLIKTRGQQVTLSCSPISGHRSVSWYQQTPGQGLQFLFEYFSETQRNKGNFPGRFSGRQFSNSRSEMNVSTLELGDSALYLCASSLGERYNEQFFGPGTRLTVL.

The chain employs TRBV20-1 and TRBJ1-1; D is ambiguous. The CDR3 consists of 11 residues. Per germline, CDR1 DFQATT and CDR2 SNEGSKA (reference sequence). The V end lost 2 bases, the J end lost 12 bases, and 13 bases lay between the germline ends. The CDR3 bases are TGCAGTGCTAGACAGGACCTTCTACCTTTCTTT. It specifies CSARQDLLPFF.

The chain employs TRBV4-2 and TRBJ2-7; D is unresolved. The CDR3 covers 14 residues. V was clipped by 0 bases and J by 7 bases, with 13 bases between them. The germline gives CDR1 LGHNA, CDR2 YNFKEQ. CDR3 nucleotides: TGTGCCAGCAGCCAAGATTGGGGTTCCAGGGAGCAGTACTTC. Its translation: CASSQDWGSREQYF.

The gene calls are TRBV12-3 or TRBV12-4 and TRBJ2-1; 11 bases line up with TRBD2. The trim removed 3 bases at V and 0 bases at J, leaving 10 bases unmatched. The CDR3 extends over 19 amino acids. The CDR3 coding sequence is TGTGCCAGCAGTTTGAGGTGGCTAGCGGGGGGCAACTCCTACAATGAGCAGTTCTTC. Translation gives CASSLRWLAGGNSYNEQFF.

This clonotype was seen at least ten times. This chain joins TRBV5-1 and TRBJ1-1; D gene ambiguous. This CDR3 region has 14 residues. V was pared by 4 bases and J by 1 base, with 11 bases between. Germline CDR1 reads SGHRS; CDR2 reads YFSETQ. The CDR3 protein is CASSGNDPNTEAFF. The CDR3 bases are TGCGCCAGCAGCGGCAACGACCCGAACACTGAAGCTTTCTTT.

The chain's CDR3 is CASKTSGRDNEQFF. In DNA, the CDR3 is TGTGCCAGCAAGACTAGCGGGCGCGACAATGAGCAGTTCTTC. This chain uses TRBV12-3 or TRBV12-4 with TRBJ2-1; TRBD2 aligns across 10 bases. Unmatched junction bases numbered 5, after V lost 7 bases and J lost 5 bases. CDR3 length equals 14 residues.

The chain couples TRBV11-2 to TRBJ2-4; TRBD1 might be the D (8 bases). The V and J ends lost 3 bases and 2 bases respectively, with 20 bases between them. The germline V gene encodes CDR1 SGHAT and CDR2 FQNNGV. The CDR3 has 18 amino acids. The CDR3 loop reads CASSFWGGTGGPKNIQYF. The CDR3 nucleotides are TGTGCCAGCAGCTTCTGGGGGGGAACAGGGGGGCCCAAAAACATTCAGTACTTC.

The table lists this clonotype with a few counts. This chain uses TRBV5-1 with TRBJ1-1; D uncertain. V lost 7 bases and J lost 4, with 26 bases in between. Germline V gene data show CDR1 as SGHRS and CDR2 as YFSETQ. This CDR3 has 17 residues. The chain's CDR3 is CASGLGRPYGASTEAFF. DNA of the CDR3: TGCGCCAGCGGATTAGGACGGCCCTATGGAGCGTCCACTGAAGCTTTCTTT.

The sample holds one count of this clonotype. This sequence joins TRBV28 and TRBJ2-1, with D possibly being TRBD1 or TRBD2 (7 bases each). V was cut by 5 bases and J by 8 bases, with 19 bases left in between. Per germline, CDR1 MDHEN and CDR2 SYDVKM. The CDR3 extends over 15 amino acids. This chain's CDR3 is CASSGEGARSDEQFF. CDR3 coding DNA: TGTGCCAGCAGTGGGGAGGGGGCGCGTAGCGATGAGCAGTTCTTC.